These 15 T cell receptor beta chains originate from one sample sequenced in a study of control samples from healthy donors and cancer patients. TCRdb's copy holds only in-frame clones and misses some; the assay was immunoSEQ multiplex PCR. The table records about 12,000 clones, roughly 90% of them present only once. The source material was formalin-fixed, paraffin-embedded tissue. These receptors came from a male donor with melanoma.

This chain uses TRBV5-1 with TRBJ2-3; D remains ambiguous. This CDR3 contains 15 residues. The germline V and J ends were trimmed by 0 bases and 6 bases, with 14 bases remaining between them. Germline-derived CDR1 and CDR2 are SGHRS and YFSETQ. The CDR3 sequence: CASSLVVPPDDTQYF. In DNA, the CDR3 is TGCGCCAGCAGCTTGGTAGTTCCCCCCGACGATACGCAGTATTTT. Full variable domain (missing parts from reference TRBV5-1 and TRBJ2-3): KAGVTQTPRYLIKTRGQQVTLSCSPISGHRSVSWYQQTPGQGLQFLFEYFSETQRNKGNFPGRFSGRQFSNSRSEMNVSTLELGDSALYLCASSLVVPPDDTQYFGPGTRLTVL.

The genes are TRBV7-8 and TRBJ1-1; D unresolved. The V and J ends lost 4 bases and 4 bases respectively, with 13 bases between them. CDR1 and CDR2 (germline): SGHVS, FQNEAQ. The CDR3 loop spans 14 amino acids. The CDR3 DNA sequence: TGTGCCAGCAGCTCGATGATCTCGGTCACTGAAGCTTTCTTT. Translating gives CASSSMISVTEAFF. The whole variable domain, filled in from reference TRBV7-8 and TRBJ1-1, reads GAGVSQSPRYKVAKRGQDVALRCDPISGHVSLFWYQQALGQGPEFLTYFQNEAQLDKSGLPSDRFFAERPEGSVSTLKIQRTQQEDSAVYLCASSSMISVTEAFFGQGTRLTVV.

The V and J genes are TRBV5-5 and TRBJ2-2; TRBD2 matches 9 bases. The CDR3 has 18 amino acids. Trimming took 0 bases from V and 7 from J; bases not matched to a gene: 13. Germline lookup yields CDR1 SGHKS and CDR2 YYEKEE (reference sequence). The CDR3 DNA follows: TGTGCCAGCAGCTTGGTTCGGGCTAGCGGGAATGGTGGCGGGGAGCTGTTTTTT. This gives the protein CASSLVRASGNGGGELFF.

This clone was seen a handful of times. The chain employs TRBV7-9 and TRBJ2-1, with TRBD2 matching 11 bases. Germline trimming cut 1 base from V and 10 bases from J; bases unmatched to any gene: 3. Germline loops: CDR1 SEHNR, CDR2 FQNEAQ (reference sequence). This CDR3 comprises 14 residues. CDR3 loop: CASSLDLAGGEQFF. DNA for the CDR3: TGTGCCAGCAGCTTAGATCTAGCGGGAGGAGAGCAGTTCTTC.

J is TRBJ2-1 and V is TRBV6-1; TRBD2 matches 10 bases. The CDR3 totals 17 residues. The J segment lost 6 bases and the V segment lost 3 bases, leaving 11 bases of the junction unmatched. Germline lookup yields CDR1 MNHNS and CDR2 SASEGT. The CDR3 DNA follows: TGTGCCAGCAGTGATATAGGTCGACTAGCGGGTGCCAATGAGCAGTTCTTC. Translated, it gives CASSDIGRLAGANEQFF.

The genes are TRBV7-2 and TRBJ2-3; D is unresolved. The CDR3 runs 14 residues. Germline CDR1 and CDR2: SGHTA and FQGNSA. Trimming left V 3 bases short and J 6 bases short, with 13 bases between. This chain's CDR3 is CASSFSVPQDTQYF. The CDR3 bases are TGTGCCAGCAGCTTTTCCGTGCCTCAGGATACGCAGTATTTT.

The chain combines TRBV18 with TRBJ1-4, with D unresolved. V dropped 0 bases and J dropped 7 bases, with 3 bases sitting between them. Germline V gene lookup returns CDR1 KGHSH and CDR2 LQKENI. The CDR3 runs 12 residues. CDR3 residues: CASSPPGEKLFF. CDR3 in DNA: TGTGCCAGCTCACCACCAGGTGAAAAACTGTTTTTT.

This clone was seen just once. The chain couples TRBV5-8 to TRBJ2-6; no clear D gene. Trimming took 7 bases from V and 1 from J, leaving 12 bases between them. Germline lookup yields CDR1 SGHTS and CDR2 YDEGEE. This CDR3 spans 15 amino acids. The CDR3: CASSTQSSGANVLTF. CDR3 DNA sequence: TGTGCCAGCTCAACACAGTCGTCTGGGGCCAACGTCCTGACTTTC.

The J gene is TRBJ2-1, the V gene TRBV12-3 or TRBV12-4; D is unclear. The CDR3 consists of 13 residues. V dropped 0 bases and J dropped 7 bases, with 7 bases sitting between them. The CDR3 protein is CASSLAHRNEQFF. CDR3 nucleotides: TGTGCCAGCAGTTTAGCCCATAGGAATGAGCAGTTCTTC.

The chain uses TRBV20-1 and TRBJ2-5; TRBD1 matches at 7 bases. The junction had 5 bases not matched to a gene; V was cut back by 5 bases and J by 5 bases. The CDR3 is 12 amino acids. CDR1 and CDR2 from the germline V gene are DFQATT and SNEGSKA (reference sequence). In DNA form, the CDR3 reads TGCAGTGCTGGTGTCAGGGGGGAGACCCAGTACTTC. This gives the protein CSAGVRGETQYF.

In its sample, this clone was seen once. The rearrangement links TRBV3-1 (or the pseudogene TRBV3-2) to TRBJ1-2, with D perhaps matching TRBD1 (6 bases). Germline V gives CDR1 LGHDT, CDR2 YNNKEL (reference sequence). The CDR3 sequence is 16 residues long. V dropped 2 bases and J dropped 8 bases, with 21 bases sitting between them. The CDR3 nucleotides are TGTGCCAGCAGCCAATTGTTCCTCGGTGGGGGCCAGGGCTACACCTTC. Amino acid sequence: CASSQLFLGGGQGYTF.

This chain joins TRBV21-1 and TRBJ2-7; the table's D gene call, TRBD2, was not cross checked with the DNA. TRBV21-1 constitutes a pseudogene. There are 21 residues in the CDR3. CDR3 coding DNA: TGTGCCAGCAGCGGATGGACAGGGGGCGATCGTACTAGCGGGAATTCCTACGAGCAGTACGTC. Translated: CASSGWTGGDRTSGNSYEQYV.

V and J are TRBV7-9 and TRBJ2-3; D unresolved. This CDR3 is 15 amino acids long. V lost 1 base and J lost 4, with 12 bases in between. Germline CDR1 and CDR2: SEHNR and FQNEAQ (reference sequence). Written as DNA, the CDR3 is TGTGCCAGCAGCTTAGGGGCCAGTAGATCAGATACGCAGTATTTT. Amino acid sequence: CASSLGASRSDTQYF.

This CDR3 reads CASSTRSGSNQPQHF. DNA for the CDR3: TGTGCCAGCAGCACAAGATCGGGGAGCAATCAGCCCCAGCATTTT. The chain couples TRBV7-2 to TRBJ1-5; D gene ambiguous. V lost 5 bases and J 1 base, leaving 12 bases between the germline ends. This CDR3 has 15 residues. Germline V gene data show CDR1 as SGHTA and CDR2 as FQGNSA.

The CDR3 spells CASSRTGADTGELFF. The DNA of the CDR3 is TGTGCCAGTAGTAGGACAGGGGCAGACACCGGGGAGCTGTTTTTT. V gene TRBV19 combines with J gene TRBJ2-2, with TRBD1 identical over 9 bases. J was trimmed by 3 bases and V by 4 bases; bases with no gene match: 3. Germline CDR1 reads LNHDA; CDR2 reads SQIVND (reference sequence). This CDR3 has 15 amino acids.